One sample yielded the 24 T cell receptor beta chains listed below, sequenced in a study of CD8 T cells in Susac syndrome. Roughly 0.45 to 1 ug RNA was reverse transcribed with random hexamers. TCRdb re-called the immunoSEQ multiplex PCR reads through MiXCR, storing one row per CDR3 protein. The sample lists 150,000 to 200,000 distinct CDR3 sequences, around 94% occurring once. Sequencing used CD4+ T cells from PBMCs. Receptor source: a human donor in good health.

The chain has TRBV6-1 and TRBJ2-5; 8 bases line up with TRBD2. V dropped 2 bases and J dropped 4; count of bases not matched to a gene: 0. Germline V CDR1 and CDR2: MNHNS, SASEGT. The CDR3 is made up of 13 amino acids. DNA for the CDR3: TGTGCCAGCAGTGAACGGGGGGGAGAGACCCAGTACTTC. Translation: CASSERGGETQYF.

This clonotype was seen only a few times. The CDR3 coding sequence is TGCAGCGTTGTAGGCATCACCTACGAGCAGTACTTC. Amino acids: CSVVGITYEQYF. V usage is TRBV29-1 and J usage is TRBJ2-7; D gene ambiguous. The CDR3 runs to 12 residues. V lost 4 bases and J lost 2, with 9 bases in between. CDR1 is SQVTM and CDR2 is ANQGSEA in the germline V gene.

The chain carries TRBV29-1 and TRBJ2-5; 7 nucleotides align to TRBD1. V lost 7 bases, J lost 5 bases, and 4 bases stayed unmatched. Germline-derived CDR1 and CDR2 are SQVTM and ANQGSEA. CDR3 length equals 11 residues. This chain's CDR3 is CSGGQAETQYF. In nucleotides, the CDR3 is TGCAGCGGTGGACAGGCCGAGACCCAGTACTTC.

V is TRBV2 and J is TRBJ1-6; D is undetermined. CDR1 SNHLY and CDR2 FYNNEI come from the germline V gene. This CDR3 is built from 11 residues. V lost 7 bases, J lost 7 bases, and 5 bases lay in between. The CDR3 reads CASKENSPLHF. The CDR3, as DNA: TGTGCCAGCAAAGAAAATTCACCCCTCCACTTT.

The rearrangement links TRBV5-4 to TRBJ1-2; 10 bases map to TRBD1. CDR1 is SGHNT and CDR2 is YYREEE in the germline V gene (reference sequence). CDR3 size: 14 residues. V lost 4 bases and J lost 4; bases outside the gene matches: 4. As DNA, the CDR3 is TGTGCCAGCAGCGAAGGGACAGGGGTCTATGGCTACACCTTC. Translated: CASSEGTGVYGYTF.

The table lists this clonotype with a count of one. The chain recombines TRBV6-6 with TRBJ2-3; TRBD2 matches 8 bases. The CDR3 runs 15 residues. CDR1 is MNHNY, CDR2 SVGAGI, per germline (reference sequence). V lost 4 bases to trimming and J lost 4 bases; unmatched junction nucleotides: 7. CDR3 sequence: CASSFGTSGPDTQYF. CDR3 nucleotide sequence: TGTGCCAGCAGTTTCGGGACTAGTGGCCCAGATACGCAGTATTTT.

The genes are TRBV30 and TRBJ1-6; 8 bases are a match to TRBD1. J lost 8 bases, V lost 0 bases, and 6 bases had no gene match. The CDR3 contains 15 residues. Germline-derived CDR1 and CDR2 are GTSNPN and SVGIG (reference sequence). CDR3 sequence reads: CAWSVRDRGDSPLHF. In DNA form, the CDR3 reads TGTGCCTGGAGTGTACGTGACAGGGGCGATTCACCCCTCCACTTT.

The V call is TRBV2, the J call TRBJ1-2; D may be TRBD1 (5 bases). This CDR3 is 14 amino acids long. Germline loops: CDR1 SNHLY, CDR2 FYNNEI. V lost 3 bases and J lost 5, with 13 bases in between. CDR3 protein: CASSEEVGLYGYTF. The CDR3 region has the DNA TGTGCCAGCAGTGAGGAAGTGGGGCTTTATGGCTACACCTTC.

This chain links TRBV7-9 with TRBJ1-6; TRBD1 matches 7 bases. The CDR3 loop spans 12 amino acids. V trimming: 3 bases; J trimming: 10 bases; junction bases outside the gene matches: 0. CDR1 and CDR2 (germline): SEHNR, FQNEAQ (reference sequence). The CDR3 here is CASSLTGSPLHF. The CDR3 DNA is TGTGCCAGCAGCTTGACAGGGTCACCCCTCCACTTT.

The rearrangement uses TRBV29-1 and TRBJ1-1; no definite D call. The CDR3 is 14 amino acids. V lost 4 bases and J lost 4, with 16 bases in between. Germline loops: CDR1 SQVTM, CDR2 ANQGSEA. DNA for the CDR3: TGCAGCGTTGCCCCGGGAGAGTCACTCACTGAAGCTTTCTTT. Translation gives CSVAPGESLTEAFF. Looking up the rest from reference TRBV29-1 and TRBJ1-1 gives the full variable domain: SAVISQKPSRDICQRGTSLTIQCQVDSQVTMMFWYRQQPGQSLTLIATANQGSEATYESGFVIDKFPISRPNLTFSTLTVSNMSPEDSSIYLCSVAPGESLTEAFFGQGTRLTVV.

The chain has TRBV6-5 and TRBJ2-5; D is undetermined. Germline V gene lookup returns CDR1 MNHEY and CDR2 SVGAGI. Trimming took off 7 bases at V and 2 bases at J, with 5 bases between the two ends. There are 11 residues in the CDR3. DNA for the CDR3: TGTGCCAGCATGGTACAAGAGACCCAGTACTTC. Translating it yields CASMVQETQYF.

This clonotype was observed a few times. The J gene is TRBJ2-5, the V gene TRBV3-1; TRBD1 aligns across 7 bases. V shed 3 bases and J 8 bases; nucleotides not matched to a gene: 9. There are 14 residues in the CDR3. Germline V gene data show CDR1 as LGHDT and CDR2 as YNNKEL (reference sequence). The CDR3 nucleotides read TGTGCCAGCAGCCAGGCAGGGGGATCGGAAACCCAGTACTTC. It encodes CASSQAGGSETQYF.

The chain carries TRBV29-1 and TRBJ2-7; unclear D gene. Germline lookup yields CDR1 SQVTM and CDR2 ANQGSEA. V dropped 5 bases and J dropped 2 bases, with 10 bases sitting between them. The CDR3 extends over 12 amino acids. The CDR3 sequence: CSVRTGAYEQYF. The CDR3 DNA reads TGCAGCGTTCGGACCGGAGCCTACGAGCAGTACTTC.

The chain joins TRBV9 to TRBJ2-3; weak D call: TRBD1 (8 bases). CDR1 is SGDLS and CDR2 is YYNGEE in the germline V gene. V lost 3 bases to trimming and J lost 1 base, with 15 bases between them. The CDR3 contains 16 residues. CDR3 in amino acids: CASSGLTGGGTDTQYF. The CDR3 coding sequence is TGTGCCAGCAGCGGACTCACAGGGGGGGGCACAGATACGCAGTATTTT.

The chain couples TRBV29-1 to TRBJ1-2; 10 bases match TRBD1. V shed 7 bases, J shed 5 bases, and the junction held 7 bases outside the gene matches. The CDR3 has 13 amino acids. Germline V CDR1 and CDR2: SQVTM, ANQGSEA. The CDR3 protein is CSAADRGGYGYTF. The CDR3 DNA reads TGCAGCGCAGCGGACAGGGGGGGATATGGCTACACCTTC. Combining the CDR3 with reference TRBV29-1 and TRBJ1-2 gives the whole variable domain SAVISQKPSRDICQRGTSLTIQCQVDSQVTMMFWYRQQPGQSLTLIATANQGSEATYESGFVIDKFPISRPNLTFSTLTVSNMSPEDSSIYLCSAADRGGYGYTFGSGTRLTVV.

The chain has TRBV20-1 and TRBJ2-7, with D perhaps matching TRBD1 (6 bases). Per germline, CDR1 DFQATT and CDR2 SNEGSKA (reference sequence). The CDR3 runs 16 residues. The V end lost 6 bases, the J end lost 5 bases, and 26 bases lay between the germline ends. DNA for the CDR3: TGCAGTGCCAGGGGTTCCCGGGACGGCGGACACCACGAGCAGTACTTC. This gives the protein CSARGSRDGGHHEQYF.

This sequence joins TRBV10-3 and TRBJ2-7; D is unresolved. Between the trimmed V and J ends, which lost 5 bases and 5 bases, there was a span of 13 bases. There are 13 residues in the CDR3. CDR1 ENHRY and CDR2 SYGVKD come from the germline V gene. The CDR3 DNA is TGTGCCATCAGTAGGATAAGTGGGGACGAGCAGTACTTC. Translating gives CAISRISGDEQYF.

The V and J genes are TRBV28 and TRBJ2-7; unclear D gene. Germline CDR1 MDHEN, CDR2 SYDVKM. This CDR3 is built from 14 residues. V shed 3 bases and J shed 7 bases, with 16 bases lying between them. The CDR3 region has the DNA TGTGCCAGCAGTTTGGCGACCTCCTTGAGGGAGCAGTACTTC. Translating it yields CASSLATSLREQYF.

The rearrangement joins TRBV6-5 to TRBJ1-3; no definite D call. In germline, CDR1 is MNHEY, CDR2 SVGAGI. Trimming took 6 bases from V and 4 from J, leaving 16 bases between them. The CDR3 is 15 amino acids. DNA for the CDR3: TGTGCCAGCAGAGACCCGGGGAGAGCGGGAAACACCATATATTTT. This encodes CASRDPGRAGNTIYF.

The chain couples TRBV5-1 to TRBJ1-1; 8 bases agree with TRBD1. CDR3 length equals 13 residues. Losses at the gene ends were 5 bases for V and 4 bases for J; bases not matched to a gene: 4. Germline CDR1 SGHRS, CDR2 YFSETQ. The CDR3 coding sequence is TGCGCCAGCAGGCGACAGGGGCCCACTGAAGCTTTCTTT. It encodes CASRRQGPTEAFF.

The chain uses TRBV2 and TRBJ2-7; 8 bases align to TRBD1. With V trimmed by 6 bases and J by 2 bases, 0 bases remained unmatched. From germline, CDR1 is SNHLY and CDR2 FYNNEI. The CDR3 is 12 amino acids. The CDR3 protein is CASRQGAYEQYF. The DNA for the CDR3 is TGTGCCAGCAGACAGGGGGCCTACGAGCAGTACTTC.

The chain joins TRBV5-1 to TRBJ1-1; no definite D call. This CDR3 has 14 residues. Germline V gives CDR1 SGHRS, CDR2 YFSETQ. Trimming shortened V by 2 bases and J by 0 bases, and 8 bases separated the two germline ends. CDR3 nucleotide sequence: TGCGCCAGCAGCTTAATGTCCGTGAACACTGAAGCTTTCTTT. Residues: CASSLMSVNTEAFF.

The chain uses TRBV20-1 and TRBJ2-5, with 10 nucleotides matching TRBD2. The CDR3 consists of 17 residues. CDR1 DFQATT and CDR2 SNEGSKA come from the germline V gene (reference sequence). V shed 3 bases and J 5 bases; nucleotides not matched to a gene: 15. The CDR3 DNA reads TGCAGTGCTAGGTCCCTCGGGCTAGCGGGGGAGGGGGAGACCCAGTACTTC. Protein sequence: CSARSLGLAGEGETQYF.

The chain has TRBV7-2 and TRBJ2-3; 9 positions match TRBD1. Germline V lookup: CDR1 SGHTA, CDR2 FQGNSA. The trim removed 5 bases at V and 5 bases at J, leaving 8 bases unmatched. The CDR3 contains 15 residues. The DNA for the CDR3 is TGTGCCAGCAGCGAGAGGACAGGGGATATAGATACGCAGTATTTT. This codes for CASSERTGDIDTQYF.